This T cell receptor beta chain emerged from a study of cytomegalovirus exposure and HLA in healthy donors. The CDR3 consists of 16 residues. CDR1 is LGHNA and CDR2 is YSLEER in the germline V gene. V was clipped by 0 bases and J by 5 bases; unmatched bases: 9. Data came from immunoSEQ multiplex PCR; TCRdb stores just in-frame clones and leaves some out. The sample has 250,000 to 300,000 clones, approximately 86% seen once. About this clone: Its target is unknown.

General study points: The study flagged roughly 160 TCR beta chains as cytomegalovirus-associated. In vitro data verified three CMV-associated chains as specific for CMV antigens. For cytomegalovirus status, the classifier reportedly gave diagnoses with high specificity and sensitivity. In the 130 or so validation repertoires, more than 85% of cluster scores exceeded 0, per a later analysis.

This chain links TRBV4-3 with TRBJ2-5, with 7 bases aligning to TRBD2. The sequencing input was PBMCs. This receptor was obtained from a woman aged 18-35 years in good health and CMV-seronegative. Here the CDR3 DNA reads TGCGCCAGCAGCCAAGATGGCCTAGCCGGGAGGGAGACCCAGTACTTC. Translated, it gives CASSQDGLAGRETQYF.